This T cell receptor (beta chain) was captured by sequencing in a study of shared clonotypes between healthy human individuals. As concerns this clone: Its antigen is still unknown.

Adult donors, all healthy and HIV-negative, had no recent acute infections or vaccinations. Study-wide points: Memory subsets generally showed smaller estimated richness than naive subsets did.

Each PCR replicate from the sorted subsets contained around 0.2 ug DNA, which is some 30,000 T cell genomes. Using immunoSEQ multiplex PCR, the repertoire was profiled, and TCRdb retains in-frame clones only, with some absent. The repertoire has 2 million or so clones, 85% to 95% of them found once; the top ten carry around 0.13%. The material sequenced was naive CD4+ T cells sorted from blood. The subset is: CD45RA+ positively selected. The receptor was isolated from a man aged 18-30 years in good health.

In DNA form, the CDR3 reads TGTGCCAGCACCCCCGGGGGCCAAGAGACCCAGTACTTC. Translation: CASTPGGQETQYF. The genes are TRBV28 and TRBJ2-5, with a tentative D call TRBD2 (6 bases). Per the germline V gene, CDR1 is MDHEN and CDR2 is SYDVKM. V was shortened by 7 bases and J by 1 base, with 10 bases between the two germline ends. The CDR3 totals 13 residues.